This is a list of T cell receptor beta chains from one sample in a study of identical twins' blood T cells. TCRdb used MiXCR to reprocess the 5' RACE reads, holding one entry per CDR3 protein. The sample lists 350,000 to 450,000 distinct CDR3 sequences; over 25% were seen once. Material: PBMCs. The receptors here all came from a woman aged 18-49 years in good health. Each CDR3 is given with its conserved first and last residue. D genes are given only for firm matches. The size entry is marked missing in some rows and otherwise reads once, few, many or a size class.

>few|TRBJ2-3|TRBV11-2|TRBD2
TGTGCCAGCTCACGGACTAGCGGGAACGCAGATACGCAGTATTTT
CASSRTSGNADTQYF
>few|TRBJ2-5|TRBV20-1|TRBD1
TGCAGTGGAAGGACAGGAGAGACCCAGTACTTC
CSGRTGETQYF
>.|TRBJ1-2|TRBV20-1|.
TGCAGTGCGCTACCGGGGCTTAGTGGCTACACCTTC
CSALPGLSGYTF
>.|TRBJ2-1|TRBV4-3|.
TGCGCCAGCAGCCAAGGCGGAAGGGATGAGCAGTTCTTC
CASSQGGRDEQFF
>few|TRBJ2-5|TRBV2|.
TGTGCCAGCAGTCGGAAAGGCTCTTTCCAAGAGACCCAGTACTTC
CASSRKGSFQETQYF
>.|TRBJ1-4|TRBV19|TRBD1
TGTGCCAGTAGCCGCAGAGGACAGGGGGCAACTAATGAAAAACTGTTTTTT
CASSRRGQGATNEKLFF
>few|TRBJ1-2|TRBV29-1|TRBD1
TGCAGCGGGGGACAGGGAAAAGGCTACACCTTC
CSGGQGKGYTF
>.|TRBJ2-5|TRBV7-2|.
TGTGCCAGCAGCTTAATCCCAGGGAAAGAGACCCAGTACTTC
CASSLIPGKETQYF
>.|TRBJ2-5|TRBV2|.
TGTGCCAGCAAATCGGAAGAGACCCAGTACTTC
CASKSEETQYF
>many|TRBJ1-2|TRBV2|.
TGTGCCAGCAAGGAGAACGGGAACTATGGCTACACCTTC
CASKENGNYGYTF
>few|TRBJ2-1|TRBV6-2/TRBV6-3|.
TGTGCCAGCAGTTACGGGCAGACTTACAATGAGCAGTTCTTC
CASSYGQTYNEQFF
>.|TRBJ2-3|TRBV20-1|.
TGCAGTGCTAGAGGACAGTCTAGCACAGATACGCAGTATTTT
CSARGQSSTDTQYF
>.|TRBJ1-1|TRBV14|.
TGTGCCAGCAGCCAATGGAGAGATGGCACTGAAGCTTTCTTT
CASSQWRDGTEAFF
>few|TRBJ1-1|TRBV5-1|.
TGCGCCAGCAGCTCGGGGGGGTGGACTGAAGCTTTCTTT
CASSSGGWTEAFF
>.|TRBJ1-1|TRBV9|.
TGTGCCAGCAGCCCCTGGGACGCGGCACACATGAACACTGAAGCTTTCTTT
CASSPWDAAHMNTEAFF